This TCR beta chain was observed in a study of blood T cell repertoires in COVID-19. Study background: The United States, Italy and Spain provided the acute and convalescent COVID-19 samples. PBMCs, B-cell-depleted T cells, or T cells were the source of the cDNA or gDNA that made up the material.

How the authors handled the data: Nucleated cell number was recorded as an estimate derived from reference gene primer amplification. Generated by immunoSEQ multiplex PCR, the TCRdb table keeps only in-frame clones and is missing some. V, J and clone size are taken as reported in that table, and D and trimming were inferred from the DNA itself. The table shows about 89,000 clones, with around three quarters occurring only once. Sequencing was performed on peripheral blood. This TCR was recovered from a woman aged 80 or over with acute or convalescent COVID-19.

CDR3 sequence (DNA): TGTGCCAGCAGTGCACCGCCCGGGACAGGGGGCCGGGTCTATGGCTACACCTTC. It codes for CASSAPPGTGGRVYGYTF. The rearrangement joins TRBV6-1 to TRBJ1-2; 12 nucleotides match TRBD1. Germline V gives CDR1 MNHNS, CDR2 SASEGT. V shed 4 bases and J 4 bases; nucleotides not matched to a gene: 13. The CDR3 is 18 amino acids.